These 32 T cell receptor beta chains came from one sample sequenced in a study of Ad26.COV2.S vaccination and SARS-CoV-2 variants. Treatment denoted: over 15 received Ad26.COV2.S at low or high dose, single or two shots; about 5 received placebo; per-sample allocation not given. After the first vaccine or placebo injection, samples were drawn on day 63. Here immunoSEQ multiplex PCR was the method, and the copy in TCRdb shows in-frame clones only, minus some. This table has a few hundred thousand clones, 90% appearing once. Sequencing was performed on peripheral blood, taken in a trial of Ad26.COV2.S vaccine versus placebo. These receptors came from a person between 18 and 59 years old who received the Ad26.COV2.S COVID-19 vaccine or a placebo.

The V and J genes are TRBV6-4 and TRBJ2-3; perhaps D is TRBD1 or TRBD2 (5 bases each). V was shortened by 3 bases and J by 3 bases, with 10 bases between the two germline ends. The germline V gene has CDR1 MRHNA and CDR2 SNTAGT. The CDR3 is 14 residues long. The CDR3 here is CASSEGESTDTQYF. The CDR3, as DNA: TGTGCCAGCAGTGAGGGGGAGTCAACAGATACGCAGTATTTT.

The sample holds one count of this clone. The V gene is TRBV2, the J gene TRBJ2-1; D possibly corresponds to TRBD2 (5 bases). This CDR3 is 14 amino acids long. V lost 8 bases and J 4 bases, leaving 15 bases between the germline ends. Germline CDR1 reads SNHLY; CDR2 reads FYNNEI. The CDR3: CASRILGPYNEQFF. The CDR3 DNA sequence: TGTGCCAGCCGAATACTAGGGCCGTACAATGAGCAGTTCTTC.

This chain connects TRBV11-2 to TRBJ1-1; the D is unclear. The CDR3 spans 15 residues. V was pared by 4 bases and J by 0 bases, with 12 bases between. Per germline, CDR1 SGHAT and CDR2 FQNNGV. The CDR3 nucleotides read TGTGCCAGCAGCTCCGGGTGGAGATTGAACACTGAAGCTTTCTTT. Its protein is CASSSGWRLNTEAFF. The variable domain in full, completed from reference TRBV11-2 and TRBJ1-1, reads EAGVAQSPRYKIIEKRQSVAFWCNPISGHATLYWYQQILGQGPKLLIQFQNNGVVDDSQLPKDRFSAERLKGVDSTLKIQPAKLEDSAVYLCASSSGWRLNTEAFFGQGTRLTVV.

The chain is built from TRBV7-9 and TRBJ1-2, with 7 positions matching TRBD1. The CDR3 runs to 16 residues. V dropped 5 bases and J dropped 6; count of bases not matched to a gene: 15. Germline loops: CDR1 SEHNR, CDR2 FQNEAQ (reference sequence). This CDR3 reads CASSTSDRLIAHGYTF. CDR3 DNA: TGTGCCAGCAGCACCTCGGACAGGCTCATAGCTCATGGCTACACCTTC.

The CDR3 DNA sequence: TGTGCCAGCAGCGATGGACTAGCGGGATTCTCAGATACGCAGTATTTT. Protein: CASSDGLAGFSDTQYF. The chain uses TRBV6-2 or TRBV6-3 and TRBJ2-3; TRBD2 aligns across 12 bases. The CDR3 covers 16 residues. V dropped 6 bases and J dropped 4; count of bases not matched to a gene: 8. Germline CDR1 MNHEY, CDR2 SVGEGT.

The chain employs TRBV5-6 and TRBJ2-7, with a weak D call TRBD1 (5 bases). This CDR3 has 13 residues. The V end lost 10 bases, the J end lost 3 bases, and 17 bases lay between the germline ends. CDR1 and CDR2 (germline): SGHDT, YYEEEE. The CDR3 here is CASQSIRGYEQYV. The CDR3 coding sequence is TGTGCCTCCCAAAGTATAAGGGGCTACGAGCAGTACGTC.

This chain links TRBV10-1 with TRBJ2-2, with 15 bases that match TRBD2. The germline V gene has CDR1 WNHNN and CDR2 SYGVQD (reference sequence). The CDR3 contains 17 residues. J lost 3 bases, V lost 6 bases, and 5 bases had no gene match. CDR3 residues: CASSGTSGGSYTGELFF. DNA of the CDR3: TGCGCCAGCAGCGGGACTAGCGGGGGGTCTTACACCGGGGAGCTGTTTTTT.

This rearrangement joins TRBV3-1 (or the pseudogene TRBV3-2) to TRBJ1-1, with 8 nucleotides matching TRBD1. The ends lost 3 bases at V and 1 base at J; junction bases unmatched: 4. CDR1 and CDR2 (germline): LGHDT, YNNKEL (reference sequence). CDR3 length: 15 residues. In DNA, the CDR3 is TGTGCCAGCAGCCAGCCGGGACAGGAGAACACTGAAGCTTTCTTT. Protein: CASSQPGQENTEAFF.

The chain carries TRBV19 and TRBJ1-2, with TRBD1 as a possible D gene (6 bases). V dropped 4 bases and J dropped 6 bases, with 21 bases sitting between them. The CDR3 is made up of 16 amino acids. The germline CDR1 and CDR2 sequences are LNHDA and SQIVND (reference sequence). This chain's CDR3 is CASSTFVNSQGNGYTF. The CDR3 DNA follows: TGTGCCAGTAGTACATTTGTAAACTCCCAGGGGAATGGCTACACCTTC.

This clone was recorded once. CDR3 sequence reads: CASSEDRRPLHF. For the CDR3, the DNA is TGTGCCAGCAGTGAGGACCGGCGACCCCTCCACTTT. The rearrangement joins TRBV25-1 to TRBJ1-6; the D is unclear. Germline V gives CDR1 MGHDK, CDR2 SYGVNS. CDR3 length: 12 residues. V was pared by 3 bases and J by 12 bases, with 9 bases between.

V and J are TRBV27 and TRBJ2-7; possibly TRBD1 for D (7 bases). The V end lost 5 bases, the J end lost 4 bases, and 12 bases lay between the germline ends. This CDR3 contains 13 residues. The germline V gene has CDR1 MNHEY and CDR2 SMNVEV (reference sequence). CDR3 coding DNA: TGTGCCAGCAGTCCGACAGGGAGGTACGAGCAGTACTTC. Protein sequence: CASSPTGRYEQYF.

This clone was observed a few times. V and J are TRBV5-1 and TRBJ1-3, with D uncertain. Germline V lookup: CDR1 SGHRS, CDR2 YFSETQ. The CDR3 extends over 15 amino acids. Trimming pared 1 base from V and 4 bases from J, leaving 12 bases between. The CDR3 is CASSLPGVSGNTIYF. The CDR3 region has the DNA TGCGCCAGCAGCTTGCCCGGAGTTTCGGGAAACACCATATATTTT.

V gene TRBV11-2 combines with J gene TRBJ2-5; D unresolved. The CDR3 spans 13 residues. Trimming left V 0 bases short and J 1 base short, with 3 bases between. Germline loops: CDR1 SGHAT, CDR2 FQNNGV. CDR3: CASSLDFQETQYF. For the CDR3, the DNA is TGTGCCAGCAGCTTAGACTTCCAAGAGACCCAGTACTTC. Based on the CDR3 plus reference TRBV11-2 and TRBJ2-5, the full variable domain is EAGVAQSPRYKIIEKRQSVAFWCNPISGHATLYWYQQILGQGPKLLIQFQNNGVVDDSQLPKDRFSAERLKGVDSTLKIQPAKLEDSAVYLCASSLDFQETQYFGPGTRLLVL.

V is TRBV2 and J is TRBJ1-5, with unresolved D. Trimming stripped 11 bases from V and 5 bases from J, with 16 bases between. CDR1 is SNHLY and CDR2 is FYNNEI in the germline V gene. The CDR3 is 13 amino acids. CDR3 bases: TGTGCCGGAGGGCCCGAAGGTTATCAGCCCCAGCATTTT. Protein product: CAGGPEGYQPQHF.

The gene calls are TRBV5-4 and TRBJ2-7, with unresolved D. V was clipped by 4 bases and J by 0 bases, with 11 bases between them. Germline V gives CDR1 SGHNT, CDR2 YYREEE (reference sequence). This CDR3 spans 14 amino acids. The CDR3 DNA reads TGTGCCAGCAGCCCGAGGAGCAACTCCTACGAGCAGTACTTC. Translation gives CASSPRSNSYEQYF.

V usage is TRBV5-8 and J usage is TRBJ1-5; D gene uncertain. The CDR3 loop spans 17 amino acids. Germline V lookup: CDR1 SGHTS, CDR2 YDEGEE. The germline V and J ends were trimmed by 1 base and 3 bases, with 17 bases remaining between them. The CDR3 is CASSLNWAVRDNQPQHF. CDR3 nucleotides: TGTGCCAGCAGCTTGAATTGGGCAGTTCGCGACAATCAGCCCCAGCATTTT.

This clone was detected only a few times. The rearrangement uses TRBV27 and TRBJ2-2; 7 bases align to TRBD2. V dropped 5 bases and J dropped 5; count of bases not matched to a gene: 17. CDR3 size: 18 residues. CDR1 is MNHEY, CDR2 SMNVEV, per germline (reference sequence). CDR3 protein: CASSLIPFGGGNTGELFF. The CDR3 region has the DNA TGTGCCAGCAGTCTTATCCCCTTCGGGGGAGGGAATACCGGGGAGCTGTTTTTT.

The chain links TRBV27 to TRBJ1-3; D unclear. This CDR3 is 14 amino acids long. Germline CDR1 and CDR2: MNHEY and SMNVEV (reference sequence). V was pared by 10 bases and J by 2 bases, with 15 bases between. DNA for the CDR3: TGTGCCACCAGCCTCCGGGGTCCTGGAAACACCATATATTTT. This encodes CATSLRGPGNTIYF.

The V gene is TRBV6-6, the J gene TRBJ2-1; D possibly corresponds to TRBD1 (6 bases). The CDR3 totals 13 residues. The germline CDR1 and CDR2 sequences are MNHNY and SVGAGI (reference sequence). Trimming took 5 bases from V and 7 from J, leaving 12 bases between them. This CDR3 reads CASSDRNQNEQFF. CDR3 nucleotides: TGTGCCAGCAGTGACAGGAACCAAAATGAGCAGTTCTTC.

This clone has a single count. This chain connects TRBV4-1 to TRBJ2-3, with 11 bases aligning to TRBD2. From germline, CDR1 is MGHRA and CDR2 YSYEKL. The trim removed 4 bases at V and 2 bases at J, leaving 5 bases unmatched. This CDR3 is 16 amino acids long. In DNA form, the CDR3 reads TGCGCCAGCAGCCCGGGGACTAGCGGATCCACAGATACGCAGTATTTT. Translated, it gives CASSPGTSGSTDTQYF.

CDR3 nucleotides: TGTGCCAGCAGCCGTCCAGGGGAGGCGGATGGAAACACCATATATTTT. It translates to CASSRPGEADGNTIYF. V is TRBV5-4 and J is TRBJ1-3, with TRBD1 as a possible D gene (6 bases). Germline V gene lookup returns CDR1 SGHNT and CDR2 YYREEE (reference sequence). This CDR3 spans 16 amino acids. Trimming cost V 4 bases and J 3 bases, with 17 bases left between them.

The V and J genes are TRBV18 and TRBJ1-5; 7 bases match TRBD1. The J segment lost 0 bases and the V segment lost 6 bases, leaving 8 bases of the junction unmatched. From germline, CDR1 is KGHSH and CDR2 LQKENI. The CDR3 runs to 16 residues. CDR3 bases: TGTGCCAGCTCCCGACAGGGAACCACTAGCAATCAGCCCCAGCATTTT. This translates into CASSRQGTTSNQPQHF. Drawing the rest from reference TRBV18 and TRBJ1-5, the complete variable domain is NAGVMQNPRHLVRRRGQEARLRCSPMKGHSHVYWYRQLPEEGLKFMVYLQKENIIDESGMPKERFSAEFPKEGPSILRIQQVVRGDSAAYFCASSRQGTTSNQPQHFGDGTRLSIL.

The chain carries TRBV7-2 and TRBJ1-2; D gene uncertain. This CDR3 has 15 residues. Germline assignment: CDR1 SGHTA and CDR2 FQGNSA. Trimming shortened V by 1 base and J by 0 bases, and 9 bases separated the two germline ends. The CDR3 is CASSLGNTPNYGYTF. CDR3 coding DNA: TGTGCCAGCAGCTTAGGGAACACCCCTAACTATGGCTACACCTTC.

The chain joins TRBV27 to TRBJ2-6, with TRBD2 identical over 9 bases. The CDR3 runs to 16 residues. Germline V gene lookup returns CDR1 MNHEY and CDR2 SMNVEV (reference sequence). Unmatched junction bases numbered 17, after V lost 8 bases and J lost 12 bases. The CDR3 coding sequence is TGTGCCAGCTGCCGGGTCGGGGCGGGAGGGCCGATCGTCCTGACTTTC. As protein: CASCRVGAGGPIVLTF.

V usage is TRBV20-1 and J usage is TRBJ1-1; 8 bases are shared with TRBD1. The CDR3 sequence is 11 residues long. V lost 4 bases and J lost 7; bases outside the gene matches: 2. Germline V gene data show CDR1 as DFQATT and CDR2 as SNEGSKA (reference sequence). Written as DNA, the CDR3 is TGCAGTGCTAAAGACAGGGGTGAAGCTTTCTTT. Translating gives CSAKDRGEAFF.

The chain links TRBV19 to TRBJ1-6; tentatively, D is TRBD1 (5 bases). The germline V and J ends were trimmed by 3 bases and 4 bases, with 10 bases remaining between them. This CDR3 spans 15 amino acids. Germline V gives CDR1 LNHDA, CDR2 SQIVND (reference sequence). In DNA, the CDR3 is TGTGCCAGTAGTATTGCCACAGGATATAATTCACCCCTCCACTTT. This gives the protein CASSIATGYNSPLHF.

In nucleotides, the CDR3 is TGTGCCGGCGAATGGCCAGATGGCTATGGCTACACCTTC. Translated, it gives CAGEWPDGYGYTF. This chain joins TRBV7-9 and TRBJ1-2; D call uncertain. The CDR3 contains 13 residues. V lost 11 bases to trimming and J lost 4 bases, with 17 bases between them. Germline assignment: CDR1 SEHNR and CDR2 FQNEAQ (reference sequence).

This rearrangement joins TRBV14 to TRBJ2-1, with a possible D match to TRBD1 (6 bases). Looked up from germline, CDR1 is SGHDN and CDR2 is FVKESK. The ends were cut back, 3 bases at V and 9 bases at J, with 21 bases in the middle. The CDR3 has 16 amino acids. The CDR3 DNA reads as TGTGCCAGCAGCCAGACAGGACAACCGAGGGGTGCTGAGCAGTTCTTC. This encodes CASSQTGQPRGAEQFF.

The chain combines TRBV3-1 (or the pseudogene TRBV3-2) with TRBJ2-7; D possibly corresponds to TRBD2 (5 bases). CDR1 is LGHDT, CDR2 YNNKEL, per germline (reference sequence). Trimming removed 0 bases at V and 3 bases at J, with 15 bases between. The CDR3 totals 16 residues. The CDR3 protein is CASSQDLGVSLYEQYF. The CDR3 region has the DNA TGTGCCAGCAGCCAAGATCTCGGGGTATCTCTCTACGAGCAGTACTTC.

The V gene is TRBV2, the J gene TRBJ1-1; D may be TRBD1 (5 bases). The V and J ends lost 8 bases and 0 bases respectively, with 10 bases between them. Per the germline V gene, CDR1 is SNHLY and CDR2 is FYNNEI. The CDR3 is made up of 13 amino acids. CDR3 residues: CASGWGVNTEAFF. CDR3 DNA sequence: TGTGCCAGCGGTTGGGGCGTGAACACTGAAGCTTTCTTT.

This clone was detected a few times. The chain recombines TRBV6-6 with TRBJ1-1; D might be TRBD1 (6 bases). Trimming took 10 bases from V and 5 from J, leaving 17 bases between them. Germline V gene data show CDR1 as MNHNY and CDR2 as SVGAGI (reference sequence). The CDR3 contains 13 residues. The CDR3 bases are TGTGCCACCGTCGGGGGGGCAGGGACTGAAGCTTTCTTT. Translating it yields CATVGGAGTEAFF.

The rearrangement links TRBV6-6 to TRBJ2-1; 16 bases line up with TRBD2. The CDR3 loop spans 16 amino acids. The germline V gene has CDR1 MNHNY and CDR2 SVGAGI (reference sequence). J was trimmed by 8 bases and V by 5 bases; bases with no gene match: 6. The CDR3 is CASSVGLAGGGDEQFF. CDR3 DNA sequence: TGTGCCAGCAGTGTGGGACTAGCGGGAGGGGGGGATGAGCAGTTCTTC.